This TCR beta chain was identified in a study of T-cell memory formation after mild COVID-19. Study overall: TCR clusters showed largely donor specificity. Study-level findings and limits: Contracting clones from day 15 to 85 had balanced CD4/CD8; later expanders favoured CD4+. Detection of some responders pre-infection suggested pre-existing cross-reactive memory T cells participated.

The CDR3 runs 16 residues. Per the germline V gene, CDR1 is SGHAT and CDR2 is FQNNGV. Trimming pared 5 bases from V and 4 bases from J, leaving 17 bases between. TCR alpha and TCR beta cDNA libraries carrying sample barcodes and UMIs came from 5'RACE with constant-segment primers. TCRdb called the 5' RACE reads again in MiXCR, with one record for every CDR3 protein. The profile shows around 340,000 distinct CDR3 sequences, roughly 13% of them singletons. This clonotype was seen only a few times. The antigen is not known. The sequencing input was PBMCs or a T cell subset sorted from them (not recorded which). The TCR sequence derives from a man aged 18-30 years who had mild COVID-19 (a few samples of this study predate the infection). Cell type and time point are not known. The chain uses TRBV11-2 and TRBJ1-4; D ambiguous. The CDR3 protein is CASSLLPRANNEKLFF. The CDR3 DNA reads as TGTGCCAGCAGCCTCCTCCCGCGGGCGAATAATGAAAAACTGTTTTTT. The full variable domain, rest sourced from reference TRBV11-2 and TRBJ1-4, is EAGVAQSPRYKIIEKRQSVAFWCNPISGHATLYWYQQILGQGPKLLIQFQNNGVVDDSQLPKDRFSAERLKGVDSTLKIQPAKLEDSAVYLCASSLLPRANNEKLFFGSGTQLSVL.